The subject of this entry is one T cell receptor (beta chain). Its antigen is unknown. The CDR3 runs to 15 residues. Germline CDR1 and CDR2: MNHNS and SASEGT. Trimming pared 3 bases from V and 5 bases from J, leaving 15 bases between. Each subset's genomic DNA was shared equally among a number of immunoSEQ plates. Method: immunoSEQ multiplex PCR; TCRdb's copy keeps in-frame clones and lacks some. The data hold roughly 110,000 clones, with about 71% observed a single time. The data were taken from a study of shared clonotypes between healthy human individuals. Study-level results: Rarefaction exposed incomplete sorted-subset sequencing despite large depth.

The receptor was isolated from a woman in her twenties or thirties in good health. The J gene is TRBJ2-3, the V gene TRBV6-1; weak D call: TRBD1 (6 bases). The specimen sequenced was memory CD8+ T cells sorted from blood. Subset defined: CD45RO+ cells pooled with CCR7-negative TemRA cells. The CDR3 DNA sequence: TGTGCCAGCAGTGAGGTGGCAGGGGCAGGAGATACGCAGTATTTT. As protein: CASSEVAGAGDTQYF.